This is a list of T cell receptor beta chains from one sample in a study of blood T cell repertoires in COVID-19. Sequencing used immunoSEQ multiplex PCR; TCRdb keeps in-frame clones, though not all of them. This table has about 160,000 clones, around 85% appearing once. Input material: peripheral blood. The receptors come from a man in his fifties or sixties with active or convalescent COVID-19. CDR3s include the opening cysteine and the closing phenylalanine or tryptophan. A D gene is named only where the DNA matches it firmly. The size of a clone is reported for some rows only, either as once, few or many, or as a class for expanded clones.

D gene,J gene,clone size,V gene,CDR3 protein,CDR3 DNA
TRBD2,TRBJ2-2,NA,TRBV28,CASYHGRDTGELFF,TGTGCCAGCTACCACGGGAGGGACACCGGGGAGCTGTTTTTT
NA,TRBJ1-1,NA,TRBV6-2/TRBV6-3,CASSYSGQMNTEAFF,TGTGCCAGCAGTTACTCTGGCCAGATGAACACTGAAGCTTTCTTT
NA,TRBJ1-5,few,TRBV6-5,CASNREWSEPQHF,TGTGCCAGCAACCGGGAGTGGTCGGAGCCCCAGCATTTT
TRBD1,TRBJ2-5,NA,TRBV6-5,CASSYRTGLETQYF,TGTGCCAGCAGTTACCGGACAGGGTTAGAGACCCAGTACTTC
TRBD1,TRBJ1-5,NA,TRBV28,CAAQGGPSQHF,TGTGCCGCTCAGGGGGGCCCGTCCCAGCATTTT
NA,TRBJ1-3,NA,TRBV19,CASSVSSGNTIYF,TGTGCCAGTAGTGTTAGCTCTGGAAACACCATATATTTT
TRBD1,TRBJ2-7,NA,TRBV2,CASDIGDRSSYEQYF,TGTGCCAGCGACATCGGGGACAGGAGCTCCTACGAGCAGTACTTC
NA,TRBJ2-7,NA,TRBV1,CTSSQDPSGRAYSYEQYF,TGCACCAGCAGCCAAGATCCCAGCGGGAGGGCGTACTCCTACGAGCAGTACTTC
TRBD1,TRBJ1-1,NA,TRBV5-6,CASSTDRGRPGTEAFF,TGTGCCAGCAGCACGGACAGGGGGCGCCCGGGGACTGAAGCTTTCTTT
TRBD1,TRBJ1-1,NA,TRBV29-1,CSAPKTGGGTEAFF,TGCAGCGCCCCAAAGACAGGGGGCGGCACTGAAGCTTTCTTT
TRBD1,TRBJ2-2,once,TRBV5-1,CASSWAWTGRPGELFF,TGCGCCAGCAGCTGGGCTTGGACAGGGAGGCCTGGGGAGCTGTTTTTT
TRBD1,TRBJ1-1,NA,TRBV9,CASSARQGANTEAFF,TGTGCCAGCAGCGCCCGACAGGGGGCGAACACTGAAGCTTTCTTT
NA,TRBJ1-2,NA,TRBV12-3/TRBV12-4,CASSPRGGIGYTF,TGTGCCAGCAGTCCCCGGGGAGGGATTGGCTACACCTTC
TRBD2,TRBJ2-5,NA,TRBV7-7,CASSREGETQYF,TGTGCTAGCAGCCGGGAGGGTGAGACCCAGTACTTC
NA,TRBJ1-5,NA,TRBV28,CASSLNGMGNQPQHF,TGTGCCAGCAGTTTAAACGGGATGGGCAATCAGCCCCAGCATTTT
TRBD1,TRBJ1-2,few,TRBV5-1,CASRGTGEGYGYTF,TGCGCCAGCAGGGGGACAGGGGAAGGCTATGGCTACACCTTC
NA,TRBJ1-2,NA,TRBV6-5,CATQGDNYGYTF,TGTGCCACCCAAGGGGACAATTATGGCTACACCTTC
NA,TRBJ1-2,NA,TRBV27,CASSPRGGYGYTF,TGTGCCAGCAGCCCCAGGGGTGGCTATGGCTACACCTTC
NA,TRBJ2-3,NA,TRBV4-2,CASSQDTGVVDTQYF,TGTGCCAGCAGCCAAGATACGGGGGTAGTAGATACGCAGTATTTT
TRBD2,TRBJ2-7,NA,TRBV7-6,CASSLGSGRNHEQYF,TGTGCCAGCAGCTTAGGTAGCGGGAGGAACCACGAGCAGTACTTC
NA,TRBJ2-2,NA,TRBV3-1/TRBV3-2,CASSRGDLGSEELFF,TGTGCCAGCAGCCGGGGGGACCTAGGCTCCGAGGAGCTGTTTTTT
NA,TRBJ1-1,NA,TRBV24-1,CATSVGAGTEAFF,TGTGCCACCAGTGTGGGGGCCGGCACTGAAGCTTTCTTT
NA,TRBJ1-3,NA,TRBV5-6,CASSMTGGSSGNTIYF,TGTGCCAGCAGCATGACAGGTGGGAGCTCTGGAAACACCATATATTTT
TRBD2,TRBJ2-1,NA,TRBV5-4,CASSFGGGLAVNGEQFF,TGTGCCAGCAGCTTTGGAGGCGGACTAGCGGTTAACGGCGAGCAGTTCTTC
NA,TRBJ1-2,NA,TRBV29-1,CSAPTANYGYTF,TGCAGCGCACCGACAGCCAACTATGGCTACACCTTC
NA,TRBJ1-2,once,TRBV6-5,CASSAPGSHYGYTF,TGTGCCAGCAGCGCCCCGGGGTCCCACTATGGCTACACCTTC
TRBD1,TRBJ2-7,once,TRBV13,CASSWTGGDEQYF,TGTGCCAGCAGCTGGACAGGGGGCGACGAGCAGTACTTC
NA,TRBJ2-7,NA,TRBV7-2,CASSLASGETYEQYF,TGTGCCAGCAGCTTAGCGTCAGGGGAAACCTACGAGCAGTACTTC
TRBD1,TRBJ1-2,NA,TRBV6-1,CASSEAGGSYGYTF,TGTGCCAGCAGTGAAGCAGGGGGCTCATATGGCTACACCTTC
NA,TRBJ2-3,NA,TRBV28,CASPPRGDGTDTQYF,TGTGCCAGCCCCCCCAGGGGAGACGGCACAGATACGCAGTATTTT
NA,TRBJ2-2,NA,TRBV5-4,CASSLERAGELFF,TGTGCCAGCAGCTTGGAGCGGGCCGGGGAGCTGTTTTTT